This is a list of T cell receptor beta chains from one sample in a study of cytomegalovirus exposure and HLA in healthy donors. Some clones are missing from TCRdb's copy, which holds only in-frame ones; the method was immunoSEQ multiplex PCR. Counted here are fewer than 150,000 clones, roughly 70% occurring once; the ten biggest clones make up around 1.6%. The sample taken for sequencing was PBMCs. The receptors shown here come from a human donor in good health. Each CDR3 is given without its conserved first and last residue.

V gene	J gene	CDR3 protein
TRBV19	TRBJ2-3	ATAGGRGWGTDTQY
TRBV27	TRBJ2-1	ASSLLWTSGLAEQF
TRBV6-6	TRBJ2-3	ASSKGLAGTDTQY
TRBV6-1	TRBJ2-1	ASRVPSGLVYEQF
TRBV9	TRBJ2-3	ASSVGGASTDTQY
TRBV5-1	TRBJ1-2	ASQKDRGQVGYT
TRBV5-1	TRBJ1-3	ASSNRGGSGNTIY
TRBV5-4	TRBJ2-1	ASNNLAGDHNEQF
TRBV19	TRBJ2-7	ASSIGSYSQAEQY
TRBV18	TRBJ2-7	ASSPPTSRARYEQY
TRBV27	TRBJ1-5	ASSLYSGRGVRPHQPQH
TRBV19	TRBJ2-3	ASSIAGVADTQY
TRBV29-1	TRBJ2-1	SVLAGGSSYNEQF
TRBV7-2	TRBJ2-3	ASSPVRTDTQY
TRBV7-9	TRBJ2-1	ASSLWRGISYNEQF
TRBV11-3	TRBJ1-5	ASAGVTGGNQPQH
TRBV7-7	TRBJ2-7	ASSFSTGGYEQY
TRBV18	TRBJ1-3	ASSPGQGRGNTIY
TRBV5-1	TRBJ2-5	ASSLPRDSGGETQY
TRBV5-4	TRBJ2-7	ASSLGGEVPYEQY
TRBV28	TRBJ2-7	ASSLGPLSNEQY
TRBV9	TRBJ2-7	ASSVGYSSSYEQY
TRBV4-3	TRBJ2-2	ASSQDFGLAPNTGELF
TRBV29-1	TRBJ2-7	SVVSGAYEQY
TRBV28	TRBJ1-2	ASSNNRGYGYT
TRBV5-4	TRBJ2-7	ASSLRPGTDPLAEQY
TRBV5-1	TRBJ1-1	ASSSTGNTEAF